Each of the 20 T cell receptor beta chains below was sequenced from the same sample in a study of cytomegalovirus exposure and HLA in healthy donors. TCRdb's table, derived via immunoSEQ multiplex PCR, lists solely in-frame clones and lacks some. The sample has some 130,000 clones; about nine tenths are singletons. The source material was PBMCs. These receptors all stem from a man younger than 40 in good health and CMV-seronegative.

This sequence joins TRBV11-2 and TRBJ2-4, with TRBD1 as a possible D gene (6 bases). The CDR3 loop spans 12 amino acids. Trimming took 5 bases from V and 6 from J, leaving 8 bases between them. Germline V lookup: CDR1 SGHAT, CDR2 FQNNGV. CDR3 nucleotide sequence: TGTGCCAGCAGCCCCAGGGGAAACATTCAGTACTTC. Encoded protein: CASSPRGNIQYF.

The chain uses TRBV5-1 and TRBJ2-3, with TRBD1 identical over 8 bases. Germline trimming cut 3 bases from V and 2 bases from J; bases unmatched to any gene: 5. Germline V gene data show CDR1 as SGHRS and CDR2 as YFSETQ. The CDR3 is made up of 15 amino acids. Written as DNA, the CDR3 is TGCGCCAGCAGCTGGGCGGACAGGGACACAGATACGCAGTATTTT. Residues: CASSWADRDTDTQYF. The variable domain in full, with the rest retrieved from reference TRBV5-1 and TRBJ2-3, is KAGVTQTPRYLIKTRGQQVTLSCSPISGHRSVSWYQQTPGQGLQFLFEYFSETQRNKGNFPGRFSGRQFSNSRSEMNVSTLELGDSALYLCASSWADRDTDTQYFGPGTRLTVL.

This clone was recorded only once. V and J are TRBV6-1 and TRBJ2-3; D perhaps matches TRBD2 (6 bases). Germline V gives CDR1 MNHNS, CDR2 SASEGT. V was shortened by 7 bases and J by 3 bases, with 8 bases between the two germline ends. The CDR3 sequence is 12 residues long. The CDR3, as DNA: TGTGCCAGCACAGGGACTACAGATACGCAGTATTTT. Its translation is CASTGTTDTQYF.

J is TRBJ2-3 and V is TRBV6-6; TRBD1 matches 7 bases. CDR1 is MNHNY and CDR2 is SVGAGI in the germline V gene (reference sequence). The CDR3 contains 14 residues. After removal of 2 bases from V and 3 bases from J, the junction contained 2 bases not matched to a gene. The CDR3 loop is CASSYGQVTDTQYF. CDR3 DNA sequence: TGTGCCAGCAGTTACGGACAGGTTACAGATACGCAGTATTTT.

The sample holds a few counts of this clone. This rearrangement joins TRBV18 to TRBJ1-5, with 7 nucleotides matching TRBD1. Germline lookup yields CDR1 KGHSH and CDR2 LQKENI. The CDR3 extends over 15 amino acids. V gave up 4 bases and J gave up 3 bases; unmatched junction bases: 6. The CDR3 DNA reads as TGTGCCAGCTCACAGTGGGACAGTGACAATCAGCCCCAGCATTTT. This sequence encodes CASSQWDSDNQPQHF. Based on the CDR3 plus reference TRBV18 and TRBJ1-5, the full variable domain is NAGVMQNPRHLVRRRGQEARLRCSPMKGHSHVYWYRQLPEEGLKFMVYLQKENIIDESGMPKERFSAEFPKEGPSILRIQQVVRGDSAAYFCASSQWDSDNQPQHFGDGTRLSIL.

The table lists this clone with a few counts. The chain combines TRBV4-2 with TRBJ2-1, with 8 nucleotides matching TRBD2. The length of the CDR3 is 16 residues. Germline lookup yields CDR1 LGHNA and CDR2 YNFKEQ. With 3 bases clipped from V and 0 bases from J, the junction kept 4 bases outside the gene matches. The CDR3 sequence is CASSQASGGSYNEQFF. The CDR3 coding sequence is TGTGCCAGCAGCCAGGCCAGCGGGGGCTCCTACAATGAGCAGTTCTTC.

This chain uses TRBV9 with TRBJ2-5; tentative D call: TRBD2 (6 bases). Trimming left V 4 bases short and J 1 base short, with 14 bases between. CDR3 length: 15 amino acids. Germline assignment: CDR1 SGDLS and CDR2 YYNGEE. This chain's CDR3 is CASSPATSRQETQYF. The CDR3 coding sequence is TGTGCCAGCAGCCCAGCTACTAGCCGCCAAGAGACCCAGTACTTC.

The rearrangement uses TRBV27 and TRBJ1-1; no firm D call. Trimming stripped 5 bases from V and 0 bases from J, with 10 bases between. The V gene's germline CDR1 is MNHEY and CDR2 SMNVEV (reference sequence). CDR3 length: 14 residues. DNA of the CDR3: TGTGCCAGCAGTACGGTCGGGATGAACACTGAAGCTTTCTTT. It encodes CASSTVGMNTEAFF.

A few counts support this clone. The rearrangement joins TRBV11-2 to TRBJ2-3; 8 positions agree with TRBD2. In germline, CDR1 is SGHAT, CDR2 FQNNGV. The CDR3 is 15 residues long. The trim removed 3 bases at V and 2 bases at J, leaving 4 bases unmatched. CDR3: CASSFSGAYTDTQYF. CDR3 in DNA: TGTGCCAGCAGCTTTAGCGGGGCCTACACAGATACGCAGTATTTT. The full variable domain, rest sourced from reference TRBV11-2 and TRBJ2-3, is EAGVAQSPRYKIIEKRQSVAFWCNPISGHATLYWYQQILGQGPKLLIQFQNNGVVDDSQLPKDRFSAERLKGVDSTLKIQPAKLEDSAVYLCASSFSGAYTDTQYFGPGTRLTVL.

This sequence joins TRBV6-5 and TRBJ1-1, with 9 bases that match TRBD1. Germline lookup yields CDR1 MNHEY and CDR2 SVGAGI. The CDR3 covers 15 residues. With 5 bases clipped from V and 0 bases from J, the junction kept 4 bases outside the gene matches. CDR3 DNA: TGTGCCAGCAGTGGACAGGGGACCATGAACACTGAAGCTTTCTTT. This translates into CASSGQGTMNTEAFF.

This clone was seen once. The chain employs TRBV5-1 and TRBJ2-2, with TRBD2 matching over 9 bases. The V gene's germline CDR1 is SGHRS and CDR2 YFSETQ. V lost 0 bases and J lost 6; bases outside the gene matches: 6. The CDR3 totals 16 residues. The CDR3 loop is CASSLGLAGSAGELFF. CDR3 bases: TGCGCCAGCAGCTTGGGGCTAGCGGGATCCGCCGGGGAGCTGTTTTTT.

This chain joins TRBV6-6 and TRBJ2-7, with 8 positions matching TRBD2. Germline CDR1 and CDR2: MNHNY and SVGAGI (reference sequence). The CDR3 spans 15 residues. V lost 2 bases and J lost 2; bases outside the gene matches: 5. This CDR3 is CASSYPTSGAYEQYF. CDR3 nucleotides: TGTGCCAGCAGTTACCCCACTAGCGGAGCCTACGAGCAGTACTTC.

The chain combines TRBV5-1 with TRBJ2-7; 10 positions agree with TRBD1. This CDR3 has 15 residues. The J segment lost 5 bases and the V segment lost 4 bases, leaving 9 bases of the junction unmatched. Germline V gene lookup returns CDR1 SGHRS and CDR2 YFSETQ. The CDR3 spells CASSPGQGIMDEQYF. CDR3 nucleotides: TGCGCCAGCAGCCCGGGACAGGGGATCATGGACGAGCAGTACTTC.

The V call is TRBV7-2, the J call TRBJ1-1; no firm D call. The V end lost 1 base, the J end lost 5 bases, and 5 bases lay between the germline ends. CDR3 size: 12 residues. Looked up from germline, CDR1 is SGHTA and CDR2 is FQGNSA. For the CDR3, the DNA is TGTGCCAGCAGCTTAGGGCGGACTGAAGCTTTCTTT. This codes for CASSLGRTEAFF.

This chain uses TRBV10-1 with TRBJ2-2, with a tentative D call TRBD1 (5 bases). Looked up from germline, CDR1 is WNHNN and CDR2 is SYGVQD (reference sequence). V was shortened by 4 bases and J by 6 bases, with 12 bases between the two germline ends. This CDR3 spans 14 amino acids. CDR3: CASSAAGFAGELFF. The CDR3 nucleotides are TGCGCCAGCAGTGCGGCAGGGTTTGCCGGGGAGCTGTTTTTT.

V gene TRBV9 combines with J gene TRBJ2-3; 9 positions agree with TRBD1. With 0 bases clipped from V and 4 bases from J, the junction kept 6 bases outside the gene matches. CDR3 size: 16 residues. Germline V gene lookup returns CDR1 SGDLS and CDR2 YYNGEE. The CDR3 DNA follows: TGTGCCAGCAGCGTAGGGGGACAGGGACAATCAGATACGCAGTATTTT. As protein: CASSVGGQGQSDTQYF.

This chain uses TRBV6-5 with TRBJ2-7; weak D call: TRBD2 (6 bases). The germline CDR1 and CDR2 sequences are MNHEY and SVGAGI. The V and J ends lost 7 bases and 2 bases respectively, with 18 bases between them. The CDR3 covers 15 residues. The CDR3 bases are TGTGCCAGCAAACCCTTTCCTAGCGCTACCTACGAGCAGTACTTC. This translates into CASKPFPSATYEQYF.

This clone was counted a few times. The J gene is TRBJ2-7, the V gene TRBV12-5; D not resolved. This CDR3 is built from 13 residues. Per germline, CDR1 LGHNT and CDR2 FRNRAP. Trimming cost V 2 bases and J 5 bases, with 10 bases left between them. This CDR3 reads CASGLPLEDEQYF. CDR3 in DNA: TGTGCTAGTGGTTTGCCCCTCGAGGACGAGCAGTACTTC.

This clone was picked up one time. The chain combines TRBV15 with TRBJ1-1; D not resolved. This CDR3 comprises 14 residues. Deletions cut 4 bases from V and 1 base from J, with 10 bases between. In germline, CDR1 is LNHNV, CDR2 YYDKDF (reference sequence). For the CDR3, the DNA is TGTGCCACCAGCATCGGCCGGGGGAACACTGAAGCTTTCTTT. Translation gives CATSIGRGNTEAFF.

The rearrangement uses TRBV11-2 and TRBJ2-7, with 7 bases fitting TRBD1. Germline CDR1 reads SGHAT; CDR2 reads FQNNGV. V was clipped by 6 bases and J by 0 bases; unmatched bases: 5. This CDR3 has 14 amino acids. CDR3 sequence (DNA): TGTGCCAGCAGTAACAGGGGTGCCTCCTACGAGCAGTACTTC. Encoded protein: CASSNRGASYEQYF.